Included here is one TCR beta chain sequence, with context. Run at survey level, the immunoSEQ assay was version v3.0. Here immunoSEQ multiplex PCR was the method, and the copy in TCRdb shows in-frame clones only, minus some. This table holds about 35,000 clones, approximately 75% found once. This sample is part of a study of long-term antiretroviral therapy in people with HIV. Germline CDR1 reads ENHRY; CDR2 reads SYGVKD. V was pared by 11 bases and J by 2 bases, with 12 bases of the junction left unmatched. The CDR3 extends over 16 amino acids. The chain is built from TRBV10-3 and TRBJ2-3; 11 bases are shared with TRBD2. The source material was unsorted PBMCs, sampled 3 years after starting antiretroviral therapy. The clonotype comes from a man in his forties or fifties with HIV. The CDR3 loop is CAVSPGTSGHTDTQYF. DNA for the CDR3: TGTGCCGTTTCTCCCGGGACTAGCGGACACACAGATACGCAGTATTTT.